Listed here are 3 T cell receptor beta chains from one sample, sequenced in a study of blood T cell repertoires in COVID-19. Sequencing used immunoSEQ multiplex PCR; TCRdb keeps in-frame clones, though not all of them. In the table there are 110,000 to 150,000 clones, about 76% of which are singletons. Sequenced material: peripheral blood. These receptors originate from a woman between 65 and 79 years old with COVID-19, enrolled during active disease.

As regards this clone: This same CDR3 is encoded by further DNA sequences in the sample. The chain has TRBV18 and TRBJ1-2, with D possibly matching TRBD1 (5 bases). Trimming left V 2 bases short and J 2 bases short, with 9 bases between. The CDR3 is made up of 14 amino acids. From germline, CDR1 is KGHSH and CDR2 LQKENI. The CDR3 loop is CASSPGAGNYGYTF. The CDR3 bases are TGTGCCAGCTCACCAGGGGCGGGGAACTATGGCTACACCTTC.

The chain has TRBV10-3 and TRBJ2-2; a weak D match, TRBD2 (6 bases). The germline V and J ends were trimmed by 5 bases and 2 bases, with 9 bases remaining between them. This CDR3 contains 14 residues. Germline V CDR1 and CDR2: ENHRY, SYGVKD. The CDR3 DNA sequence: TGTGCCATCAGTCGGGACTCTAACACCGGGGAGCTGTTTTTT. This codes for CAISRDSNTGELFF.

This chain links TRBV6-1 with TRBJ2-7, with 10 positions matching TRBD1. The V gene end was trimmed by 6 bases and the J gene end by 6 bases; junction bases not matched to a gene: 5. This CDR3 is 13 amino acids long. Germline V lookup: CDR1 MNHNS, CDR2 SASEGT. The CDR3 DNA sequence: TGTGCCAGCAGCCCGGACAGGGGGGGCGAGCAGTACTTC. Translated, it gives CASSPDRGGEQYF.